The 20 T cell receptor beta chains presented below share a single source sample, sequenced in a study of T cells in women clearing cervical HPV infection. Data came from immunoSEQ multiplex PCR; TCRdb stores just in-frame clones and leaves some out. This listing includes roughly 36,000 clones. The specimen was blood buffy coat. These receptors originate from a woman aged 18 to 75 with a cervical HPV16 infection that either progressed to CIN3+ or cleared (not recorded which).

Details on this clone: The observed sequence ends 3 residues before the CDR3 terminus, with the missing tail filled in from the germline J gene. The chain is built from TRBV11-2 and TRBJ1-1, with 7 bases that match TRBD1. This CDR3 region has 14 residues. Losses at the gene ends were 5 bases for V and 1 base for J; bases not matched to a gene: 4. Germline-derived CDR1 and CDR2 are SGHAT and FQNNGV. The CDR3 sequence: CASSPDRTNTEAFF. The part of the CDR3 DNA that was read is TGTGCCAGCAGCCCGGACAGGACGAACACTGAA.

This CDR3 is CASREGGGNEQFF. The covered CDR3 bases are TGTGCCAGCAGGGAGGGGGGGGGAAATGAG. The chain employs TRBV7-6 and TRBJ2-1; tentatively, D is TRBD2 (7 bases). The read stops 3 residues short of the end of the CDR3; the missing end is completed from the germline J gene. Germline V lookup: CDR1 SGHVS, CDR2 FNYEAQ. V shed 6 bases and J shed 7 bases, with 13 bases lying between them. This CDR3 region has 13 residues.

Regarding this clone: The observed sequence ends 3 residues before the CDR3 terminus, with the missing tail filled in from the germline J gene. The chain recombines TRBV20-1 with TRBJ2-5; 7 positions match TRBD2. The V and J ends lost 5 bases and 0 bases, in that order; junction bases with no gene match: 9. CDR1 and CDR2 from the germline V gene are DFQATT and SNEGSKA (reference sequence). The CDR3 consists of 15 residues. CDR3 bases read: TGCAGTGCTCCTGGGCAGGGACTAAACCAAGAGACC. The encoded protein is CSAPGQGLNQET. The full CDR3 protein reads CSAPGQGLNQETQYF.

As regards this clone: From the germline J gene comes the end of the CDR3, since the read stops 3 residues before it. The chain employs TRBV3-1 (or the pseudogene TRBV3-2) and TRBJ2-1; 9 bases line up with TRBD2. Germline V lookup: CDR1 LGHDT, CDR2 YNNKEL (reference sequence). After removal of 2 bases from V and 6 bases from J, the junction contained 5 bases not matched to a gene. This CDR3 contains 15 residues. The CDR3 loop reads CASSQSAGGGNEQFF. The DNA read from the CDR3 is TGTGCCAGCAGCCAAAGTGCGGGAGGGGGCAATGAG.

Note on this clone: The CDR3 goes on 3 residues after the read ends, and that part is filled in from the germline J gene. The rearrangement joins TRBV4-1 to TRBJ1-2; 9 bases agree with TRBD1. There are 14 residues in the CDR3. CDR1 is MGHRA, CDR2 YSYEKL, per germline. With V trimmed by 4 bases and J by 2 bases, 2 bases remained unmatched. CDR3 DNA (partial): TGCGCCAGCAGCCCCGGGACAGGGAACTATGGC. Encoded protein: CASSPGTGNYG. In full, the CDR3 reads CASSPGTGNYGYTF.

Of note for this clone: Coverage ceases 3 residues before the CDR3 finishes, and the germline J gene fills in the end. The chain is built from TRBV5-1 and TRBJ2-2; the D gene is possibly TRBD2 (7 bases). Per germline, CDR1 SGHRS and CDR2 YFSETQ. The CDR3 has 14 amino acids. The covered CDR3 bases are TGCGCCAGCAGCTCCAGGGGAGGGGATGAAAAG. Encoded protein: CASSSRGGDEK. The entire CDR3 reads CASSSRGGDEKLFF. The variable domain in full, completed from reference TRBV5-1 and TRBJ2-2, reads KAGVTQTPRYLIKTRGQQVTLSCSPISGHRSVSWYQQTPGQGLQFLFEYFSETQRNKGNFPGRFSGRQFSNSRSEMNVSTLELGDSALYLCASSSRGGDEKLFFGEGSRLTVL.

As regards this clone: The observed sequence ends 3 residues before the CDR3 terminus, with the missing tail filled in from the germline J gene. The genes are TRBV7-6 and TRBJ2-1, with TRBD2 identical over 13 bases. V dropped 5 bases and J dropped 7; count of bases not matched to a gene: 5. This CDR3 spans 15 amino acids. In germline, CDR1 is SGHVS, CDR2 FNYEAQ. The CDR3 sequence is CASSVLAGGPNEQFF. The DNA read from the CDR3 is TGTGCCAGCAGCGTACTAGCGGGAGGGCCGAATGAG. Drawing the rest from reference TRBV7-6 and TRBJ2-1, the complete variable domain is GAGVSQSPRYKVTKRGQDVALRCDPISGHVSLYWYRQALGQGPEFLTYFNYEAQQDKSGLPNDRFSAERPEGSISTLTIQRTEQRDSAMYRCASSVLAGGPNEQFFGPGTRLTVL.

Concerning this clone: The read terminates 3 residues ahead of where the CDR3 ends, so the germline J gene completes it. The V call is TRBV19, the J call TRBJ1-2, with D possibly being TRBD1 (5 bases). Germline lookup yields CDR1 LNHDA and CDR2 SQIVND (reference sequence). This CDR3 is built from 12 residues. CDR3 bases read: TGTGCCAGTAGCCAGGGTGCAGATACC. Translation: CASSQGADT. The full CDR3 reads CASSQGADTYTF.

A note on this clone: The read is 3 residues too short to cover the CDR3 end, so that end is filled in from the germline J gene. This chain joins TRBV7-2 and TRBJ1-2; tentative D call: TRBD1 (6 bases). Trimming removed 2 bases at V and 3 bases at J, with 10 bases between. The CDR3 is 14 amino acids. Germline loops: CDR1 SGHTA, CDR2 FQGNSA. The CDR3 loop reads CASSLNTGYYGYTF. The sequenced CDR3 bases are TGTGCCAGCAGCTTAAATACAGGGTACTATGGC. Full variable domain (missing parts from reference TRBV7-2 and TRBJ1-2): GAGVSQSPSNKVTEKGKDVELRCDPISGHTALYWYRQSLGQGLEFLIYFQGNSAPDKSGLPSDRFSAERTGGSVSTLTIQRTQQEDSAVYLCASSLNTGYYGYTFGSGTRLTVV.

About this clone itself: The missing CDR3 end, 3 residues past where the read stops, is filled in from the germline J gene. V usage is TRBV19 and J usage is TRBJ2-2; the match to TRBD1 covers 7 bases. Trimming removed 3 bases from V and 0 bases from J; junction bases left unmatched: 4. Germline-derived CDR1 and CDR2 are LNHDA and SQIVND (reference sequence). This CDR3 spans 16 amino acids. The CDR3 spells CASSIWDSPNTGELFF. Incomplete CDR3 DNA: TGTGCCAGTAGTATCTGGGACAGCCCGAACACCGGGGAG.

Note on this clone: The read ends 3 residues shy of where the CDR3 ends; the end is completed using the germline J gene. This chain connects TRBV5-1 to TRBJ1-1, with 7 nucleotides matching TRBD1. V was pared by 5 bases and J by 2 bases, with 6 bases of the junction left unmatched. Per germline, CDR1 SGHRS and CDR2 YFSETQ. The CDR3 is made up of 14 amino acids. Partial CDR3 DNA: TGCGCCAGCAGGCAGGGGACAGACAACACTGAA. It translates to CASRQGTDNTE. The CDR3 in full is CASRQGTDNTEAFF.

Remarks on this clone: Read data end 3 residues before the CDR3 end; the end is taken from the germline J gene. The chain is built from TRBV19 and TRBJ2-1, with D possibly TRBD1 on 6 matching bases. CDR1 LNHDA and CDR2 SQIVND come from the germline V gene (reference sequence). Trimming left V 1 base short and J 8 bases short, with 12 bases between. The CDR3 contains 14 residues. Incomplete CDR3 DNA: TGTGCCAGTAGTATAGGTGCAGGGGTGCATGAG. Its protein product is CASSIGAGVHE. The whole CDR3 region reads CASSIGAGVHEQFF.

Worth noting for this clone: The read terminates 3 residues before the CDR3 end, so the remaining end is supplied by the germline J gene. This sequence joins TRBV9 and TRBJ2-3; D may be TRBD2 (6 bases). Deletions cut 3 bases from V and 3 bases from J, with 14 bases between. Germline CDR1 is SGDLS and CDR2 is YYNGEE. The CDR3 is 15 amino acids. CDR3 in amino acids: CASSALTRGTDTQYF. Incomplete CDR3 DNA: TGTGCCAGCAGCGCCCTGACTAGAGGAACAGATACG.

A note on this clone: The read falls 3 residues short of the CDR3 end, and the missing part is taken from the germline J gene. The genes are TRBV7-6 and TRBJ1-6; 7 bases are shared with TRBD1. Germline-derived CDR1 and CDR2 are SGHVS and FNYEAQ. The J segment lost 5 bases and the V segment lost 4 bases, leaving 5 bases of the junction unmatched. This CDR3 is built from 15 residues. The covered CDR3 bases are TGTGCCAGCAGCTCCCGGGACAGCAATAATTCACCC. Amino acids: CASSSRDSNNSP. The CDR3, in full, reads CASSSRDSNNSPLHF.

To note about this clone: The read ends 3 residues shy of where the CDR3 ends; the end is completed using the germline J gene. The J gene is TRBJ2-5, the V gene TRBV7-6; TRBD2 matches at 9 bases. This CDR3 is 16 amino acids long. V trimming: 1 base; J trimming: 4 bases; junction bases outside the gene matches: 7. The germline gives CDR1 SGHVS, CDR2 FNYEAQ. The CDR3 region is CASSLEVAGGGETQYF. Partial CDR3 DNA: TGTGCCAGCAGCTTAGAGGTTGCGGGAGGGGGAGAGACC.

Note on this clone: The read falls 3 residues short of the CDR3 end, and the missing part is taken from the germline J gene. The rearrangement links TRBV7-9 to TRBJ1-2, with D perhaps TRBD1 (5 bases). Looked up from germline, CDR1 is SEHNR and CDR2 is FQNEAQ (reference sequence). This CDR3 is 14 amino acids long. Incomplete CDR3 DNA: TGTGCCAGCCAAGACGGGGGGAGCTACAATGAC. Amino acids: CASQDGGSYND. The CDR3, in full, reads CASQDGGSYNDYTF.

A word on this clone: The CDR3 goes on 3 residues after the read ends, and that part is filled in from the germline J gene. The chain joins TRBV11-2 to TRBJ2-1; D possibly corresponds to TRBD1 (5 bases). Germline V lookup: CDR1 SGHAT, CDR2 FQNNGV. V was clipped by 5 bases and J by 9 bases, with 17 bases between them. The CDR3 runs 14 residues. CDR3 in amino acids: CASSPSRVDSEQFF. The CDR3 bases that were read are TGTGCCAGCAGCCCCTCTAGGGTAGACAGTGAG.

In the case of this clone: From the germline J gene comes the end of the CDR3, since the read stops 3 residues before it. V and J are TRBV3-1 (or the pseudogene TRBV3-2) and TRBJ1-3; D gene ambiguous. V lost 2 bases, J lost 6 bases, and 20 bases lay in between. CDR3 length: 17 amino acids. Germline values: CDR1 LGHDT, CDR2 YNNKEL (reference sequence). CDR3 in amino acids: CASSQRTGSDLLNTIYF. CDR3 DNA (partial): TGTGCCAGCAGCCAAAGGACGGGGTCAGACTTATTAAACACC.

Details on this clone: The CDR3 end is not reached by the read, which stops 3 residues before it; the germline J gene fills it in. The genes are TRBV15 and TRBJ2-1; tentative D call: TRBD2 (6 bases). The V gene lost 0 bases and the J gene lost 4 bases, with 13 bases spanning the gap. Germline V gene data show CDR1 as LNHNV and CDR2 as YYDKDF (reference sequence). This CDR3 spans 16 amino acids. This CDR3 reads CATSRESPGVYNEQFF. The part of the CDR3 DNA that was read is TGTGCCACCAGCAGAGAATCGCCGGGGGTTTACAATGAG.

A word on this clone: The read halts 3 residues ahead of the CDR3 end, with the missing end drawn from the germline J gene. The gene calls are TRBV5-4 and TRBJ2-5; no reliable D call. Trimming took 0 bases from V and 2 from J, leaving 8 bases between them. This CDR3 comprises 14 residues. CDR1 and CDR2 (germline): SGHNT, YYREEE (reference sequence). The CDR3 loop is CASSLEANQETQYF. The covered CDR3 bases are TGTGCCAGCAGCTTGGAGGCCAATCAAGAGACC.